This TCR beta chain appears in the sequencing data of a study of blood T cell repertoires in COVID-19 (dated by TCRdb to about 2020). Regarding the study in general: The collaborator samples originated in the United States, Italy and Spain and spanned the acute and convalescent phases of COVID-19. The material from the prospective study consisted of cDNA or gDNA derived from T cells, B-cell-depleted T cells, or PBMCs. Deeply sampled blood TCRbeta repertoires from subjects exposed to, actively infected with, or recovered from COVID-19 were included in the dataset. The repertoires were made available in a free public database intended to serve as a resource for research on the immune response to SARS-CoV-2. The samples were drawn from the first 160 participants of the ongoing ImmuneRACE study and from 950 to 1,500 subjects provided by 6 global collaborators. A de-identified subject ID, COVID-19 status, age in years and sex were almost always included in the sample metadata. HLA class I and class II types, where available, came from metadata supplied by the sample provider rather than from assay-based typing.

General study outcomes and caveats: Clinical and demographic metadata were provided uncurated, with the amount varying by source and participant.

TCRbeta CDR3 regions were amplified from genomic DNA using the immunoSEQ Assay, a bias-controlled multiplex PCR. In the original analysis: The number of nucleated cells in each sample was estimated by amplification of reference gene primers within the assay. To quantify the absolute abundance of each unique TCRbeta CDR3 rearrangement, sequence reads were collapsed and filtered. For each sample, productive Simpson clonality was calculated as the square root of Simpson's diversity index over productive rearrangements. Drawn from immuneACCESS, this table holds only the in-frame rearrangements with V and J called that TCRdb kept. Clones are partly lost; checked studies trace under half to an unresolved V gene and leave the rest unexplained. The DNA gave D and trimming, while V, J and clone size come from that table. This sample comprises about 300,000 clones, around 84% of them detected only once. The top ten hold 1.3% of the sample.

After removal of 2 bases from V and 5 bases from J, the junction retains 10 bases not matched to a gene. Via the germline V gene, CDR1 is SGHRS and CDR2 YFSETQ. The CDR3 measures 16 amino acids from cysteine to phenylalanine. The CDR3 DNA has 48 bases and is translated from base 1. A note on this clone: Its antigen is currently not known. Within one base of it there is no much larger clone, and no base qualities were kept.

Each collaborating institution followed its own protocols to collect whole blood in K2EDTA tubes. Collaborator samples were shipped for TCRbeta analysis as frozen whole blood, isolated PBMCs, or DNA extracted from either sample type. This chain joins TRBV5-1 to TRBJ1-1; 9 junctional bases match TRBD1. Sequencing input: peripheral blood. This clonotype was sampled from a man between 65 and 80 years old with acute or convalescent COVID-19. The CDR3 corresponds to CASSFVSGQGGTEAFF. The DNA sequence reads TGCGCCAGCAGCTTTGTGTCGGGACAGGGCGGGACTGAAGCTTTCTTT.